The T cell receptor (beta chain) described here comes from a study of T cells in Graves' hyperthyroidism and ophthalmopathy. Amplification targeted TCR beta CDR3 regions from RNA transcripts. The TCR CDR3 was amplified in a first-round RT-PCR using the HTBI primer set. TCRdb reprocessed the multiplex PCR reads with MiXCR, giving one entry per CDR3 protein. The sample lists over 400,000 distinct CDR3 sequences; about 20% were seen once. The CDR3 is made up of 13 amino acids. Looked up from germline, CDR1 is MGHRA and CDR2 is YSYEKL. V was pared by 9 bases and J by 5 bases, with 16 bases between. The sequencing sample was made of blood. The V call is TRBV4-1, the J call TRBJ1-2; a possible D gene is TRBD1 (5 bases). This receptor was obtained from a woman in her sixties or seventies with Graves' ophthalmopathy. The CDR3 coding sequence is TGCGCCAGTCCCGGGACGGAGAGTTATGGCTACACCTTC. Translation: CASPGTESYGYTF.